This T cell receptor beta chain came from a study of regulatory T cells in long-lasting Graves disease. Time point given: newly diagnosed GD, antithyroid drugs for less than 3 months. Preparation of the TCR library used RNA extracted from PBMCs. The CDR3 sequence is 18 residues long. V lost 2 bases and J lost 0, with 21 bases in between. Germline V gives CDR1 DFQATT, CDR2 SNEGSKA (reference sequence). Both iRepertoire HTBI primers and Arm-PCR of CDR3 regions were used to build the TCR beta libraries. MiXCR was run by TCRdb on the multiplex PCR reads, yielding one entry per CDR3 protein. The sample contains some 600,000 distinct CDR3 sequences, around 16% of which appear only once. There are a few counts of this clonotype. In addition, the sample was reused for a study of T cells in Graves' hyperthyroidism and ophthalmopathy. That investigation notes: Uncontrolled infection, other autoimmune disease, pregnancy and lactation each barred patients from inclusion.

The sample here was peripheral blood mononuclear cells (PBMCs), taken at new diagnosis, from a patient treated with antithyroid drugs. This chain uses TRBV20-1 with TRBJ2-3; a possible D gene is TRBD2 (5 bases). This clonotype was sampled from a man aged 18 to 35 with Graves disease. The CDR3, as DNA: TGCAGTGCTAGAACCTTCGGGCGTGGGAGAGCAAGCACAGATACGCAGTATTTT. Translation gives CSARTFGRGRASTDTQYF.